This T cell receptor beta chain emerged from a study of T cells after yellow fever vaccination (dated by TCRdb to about 2019). In terms of the full investigation: The SMART-Seq v4 Ultra Low Input RNA kit was used to prepare libraries from fractions with low cell numbers. To follow T-cell clones before and after both primary and booster YFV17D yellow fever vaccination, bulk TCR alpha and beta repertoires underwent longitudinal sequencing. Two healthy male donors made up the cohort, one aged 18 to 29 years and the other aged 30 to 40 years. Blood was collected at multiple timepoints before and after primary and secondary immunization, and bulk PBMC replicates and cell subsets were isolated.

TCRdb names Illumina NovaSeq 6000 as the instrument used. TCR cDNA was synthesized by 5'RACE template switching, through which a universal primer site and unique molecular identifiers were introduced. Priming of cDNA synthesis was performed from both the TCR alpha and TCR beta constant segments. Library amplification involved two PCR steps, and the second step added sample barcodes and sequencing adapters. Sequencing of libraries was done on Illumina HiSeq 2500 (2x100 bp) or NovaSeq (2x150 bp). As for the original processing: Demultiplexing of reads and collapsing into UMI consensus sequences were performed with MIGEC, and V(D)J alignment was carried out with MiXCR. Vaccine-responding clonotypes were identified with edgeR using replicate PBMC samples, with FDR below 0.01 and a log2 fold change above 5 up to day 15 being required. Each bulk clonotype received a CD4 or CD8 identity based on whether the sequenced CD4 or CD8 repertoire contained that clonotype at higher abundance. TCRdb passed the public sequencing reads through fastp at Q25 and MiXCR, retaining productive beta sequences. Identical CDR3 proteins give one entry, which carries the most common genes and DNA. V and J calls and clone size were set by TCRdb, not the authors. This sample gives over 250,000 distinct CDR3 sequences in total; about 5% of them show up just once. In total, the top ten clones hold around 3.5% of the sample.

The sample's treatment or condition label, decoded: live attenuated yellow fever vaccine strain. PBMCs were isolated from peripheral blood using a standard Ficoll-Paque protocol. Dynabeads CD4 and CD8 positive selection kits were used to isolate CD4 and CD8 T-cell fractions. TriZol was used to extract RNA from bulk PBMCs, from CD4 and CD8 fractions, and from dextramer-positive and dextramer-negative fractions. General study outcomes and caveats: Computational filtering was needed because FACS-sorted repertoires could contain abundant contaminating clonotypes from the bulk population. Compared with the primary T-cell response, the secondary T-cell response was weaker but faster, peaking on day 5 rather than day 15. A small share of clonotypes occurred in both CD4 and CD8 compartments, likely arising from convergent recombination. Most clones expanded after primary vaccination were re-detected after the booster (just under 97% of CD4 and 88% of CD8), suggesting broad memory maintenance. Because the study included only a couple of donors, the extent to which the findings can be generalized is limited.

This clonotype was observed at least ten times. Its antigen is not yet known. Per-base qualities were not stored, and no clone one base away is much larger. The starting material was CD4+ T cells sorted from PBMCs, obtained on the day of the yellow fever booster vaccination. The receptor's source is a man between 18 and 29 years old who received the YFV17D yellow fever vaccine.

The CDR3 has the sequence CASSLLRDLGGETQYF. The nucleotides read TGTGCCAGCAGCTTATTAAGGGATCTAGGGGGCGAGACCCAGTACTTC. The sequence is built from TRBV7-9 and TRBJ2-5; 7 of the junction bases match TRBD1. CDR1 and CDR2 are drawn from the germline V gene (reference sequence): SEHNR, FQNEAQ. Counted from cysteine to phenylalanine, this CDR3 has 16 amino acids. Only the CDR3 DNA stays, 48 bases, in frame from base 1. Trimming leaves V shorter by 2 bases and J shorter by 5 bases, with the junction holding 11 bases beyond the gene matches.